The 10 T cell receptor beta chains below were found in one sample sequenced in a study of CD8+ T cells in alopecia areata. Sequencing relied on a cDNA template that was reverse transcribed from extracted RNA. Some clones are missing from TCRdb's copy, which holds only in-frame ones; the method was immunoSEQ multiplex PCR. The sample consists of 110,000 or so clones, 55% to 80% of them appearing once. Sequencing used CD4+ T cells sorted from blood. The receptors shown here come from a human donor in good health.

The chain links TRBV6-1 to TRBJ2-3, with a tentative D call TRBD2 (6 bases). Trimming took off 6 bases at V and 0 bases at J, with 10 bases between the two ends. This CDR3 is built from 14 residues. Germline loops: CDR1 MNHNS, CDR2 SASEGT. As DNA, the CDR3 is TGTGCCAGCAGGGGAGGCGGTAGCACAGATACGCAGTATTTT. It specifies CASRGGGSTDTQYF.

This chain joins TRBV18 and TRBJ1-6; weak D call: TRBD1 (6 bases). V lost 4 bases, J lost 9 bases, and 13 bases lay in between. The germline CDR1 and CDR2 sequences are KGHSH and LQKENI. The length of the CDR3 is 14 residues. CDR3 nucleotide sequence: TGTGCCAGCTCACGGGACACTTCCCGTTCACCCCTCCACTTT. Protein: CASSRDTSRSPLHF.

About this clone itself: Different DNA sequences within this sample yield the same CDR3. The chain is built from TRBV25-1 and TRBJ2-3; 11 nucleotides match TRBD2. CDR1 MGHDK and CDR2 SYGVNS come from the germline V gene. This CDR3 has 14 amino acids. The junction had 2 bases not matched to a gene; V was cut back by 5 bases and J by 4 bases. CDR3 protein: CASSPSGGSDTQYF. The DNA of the CDR3 is TGTGCCAGCAGTCCTAGCGGGGGGTCAGATACGCAGTATTTT.

The chain combines TRBV20-1 with TRBJ1-3; no clear D gene. The germline V gene encodes CDR1 DFQATT and CDR2 SNEGSKA (reference sequence). V gave up 6 bases and J gave up 4 bases, with 7 bases separating them. The CDR3 sequence is 11 residues long. The CDR3 DNA follows: TGCAGTGCCCCCGTCGGAAACACCATATATTTT. Residues: CSAPVGNTIYF.

This clone was counted only a few times. In DNA, the CDR3 is TGCAGCGTTGAGGAACCGGACACTGAAGCTTTCTTT. This encodes CSVEEPDTEAFF. The gene calls are TRBV29-1 and TRBJ1-1; unclear D gene. Deletions cut 3 bases from V and 3 bases from J, with 8 bases between. There are 12 residues in the CDR3. The germline V gene encodes CDR1 SQVTM and CDR2 ANQGSEA.

This chain joins TRBV11-2 and TRBJ2-1; the match to TRBD2 covers 8 bases. CDR1 is SGHAT, CDR2 FQNNGV, per germline. The CDR3 spans 15 residues. V was pared by 1 base and J by 5 bases, with 4 bases of the junction left unmatched. The CDR3 bases are TGTGCCAGCAGCTTAGTTCGGGGGGGCCACAATGAGCAGTTCTTC. Its translation: CASSLVRGGHNEQFF.

V gene TRBV29-1 combines with J gene TRBJ2-6; D not resolved. The germline V gene has CDR1 SQVTM and CDR2 ANQGSEA. Trimming left V 6 bases short and J 4 bases short, with 10 bases between. The length of the CDR3 is 13 residues. This CDR3 reads CSVWAIGANVLTF. As DNA, the CDR3 is TGCAGCGTATGGGCGATCGGGGCCAACGTCCTGACTTTC. Full variable domain (outside the CDR3, taken from reference TRBV29-1 and TRBJ2-6): SAVISQKPSRDICQRGTSLTIQCQVDSQVTMMFWYRQQPGQSLTLIATANQGSEATYESGFVIDKFPISRPNLTFSTLTVSNMSPEDSSIYLCSVWAIGANVLTFGAGSRLTVL.

The rearrangement links TRBV4-1 to TRBJ2-7, with TRBD1 matching 8 bases. CDR1 is MGHRA, CDR2 YSYEKL, per germline. The CDR3 consists of 16 residues. With 0 bases clipped from V and 2 bases from J, the junction kept 6 bases outside the gene matches. CDR3 protein: CASSQERTGLAYEQYF. The CDR3 DNA is TGCGCCAGCAGCCAAGAACGGACAGGGCTAGCCTACGAGCAGTACTTC.

This clone has a handful of counts. The rearrangement links TRBV5-6 to TRBJ2-5, with 8 bases that match TRBD1. Trimming at V came to 2 bases and at J to 5 bases, leaving 8 bases not matched to a gene. Per the germline V gene, CDR1 is SGHDT and CDR2 is YYEEEE. CDR3 size: 15 residues. The CDR3, as DNA: TGTGCCAGCAGCTTCCGGACAGGGAGTTGGGAGACCCAGTACTTC. Translation gives CASSFRTGSWETQYF.

The chain employs TRBV30 and TRBJ1-2; D is unclear. V was clipped by 2 bases and J by 5 bases, with 6 bases between them. CDR3 length: 11 amino acids. Germline V CDR1 and CDR2: GTSNPN, SVGIG (reference sequence). The CDR3 DNA reads TGTGCCTGGAGTAACAGTTATGGCTACACCTTC. This codes for CAWSNSYGYTF.